The 8 T cell receptor beta chains below come from one sample, sequenced in a study of blood T cell repertoires in COVID-19. Profiling relied on immunoSEQ multiplex PCR, and the TCRdb table lists in-frame clones only, not all of them. Here the sample spans a few hundred thousand clones, 85% to 90% being singletons. Material: PBMCs or T cells enriched from blood (not recorded which). These receptors were collected from a man aged 25 to 45 who had recovered from COVID-19.

Of note for this clone: The sample has other DNA sequences that encode this CDR3 too. The rearrangement uses TRBV6-5 and TRBJ1-5; D gene uncertain. From germline, CDR1 is MNHEY and CDR2 SVGAGI. The germline V and J ends were trimmed by 6 bases and 3 bases, with 9 bases remaining between them. The CDR3 covers 13 residues. The CDR3 spells CASSPGLNQPQHF. The CDR3 DNA reads as TGTGCCAGCAGCCCCGGTCTCAATCAGCCCCAGCATTTT.

This chain uses TRBV3-1 (or the pseudogene TRBV3-2) with TRBJ2-1; 13 bases fit TRBD2. CDR3 length: 16 residues. The V gene end was trimmed by 1 base and the J gene end by 9 bases; junction bases not matched to a gene: 6. Germline CDR1 reads LGHDT; CDR2 reads YNNKEL (reference sequence). The CDR3 coding sequence is TGTGCCAGCAGCCAAGCCGGGACTAGCGGGACCGGTGAGCAGTTCTTC. Its protein product is CASSQAGTSGTGEQFF.

CDR3 amino acids: CASSHRSERPSSTDTQYF. CDR3 nucleotides: TGCGCCAGCAGTCACCGGTCTGAGCGACCCTCTAGCACAGATACGCAGTATTTT. The rearrangement joins TRBV23-1 to TRBJ2-3, with D unresolved. TRBV23-1 is an ORF for which the function is uncertain. Trimming took off 3 bases at V and 0 bases at J, with 19 bases between the two ends. This CDR3 has 18 residues.

In this sample, this clone turned up once. The chain combines TRBV28 with TRBJ1-2; D possibly corresponds to TRBD1 (5 bases). Trimming cost V 5 bases and J 2 bases, with 9 bases left between them. The CDR3 loop spans 13 amino acids. CDR1 is MDHEN, CDR2 SYDVKM, per germline. The CDR3 reads CASSVGGNYGYTF. The CDR3 bases are TGTGCCAGCAGTGTGGGGGGGAACTATGGCTACACCTTC.

The genes are TRBV11-2 and TRBJ1-4; 8 nucleotides align to TRBD1. From germline, CDR1 is SGHAT and CDR2 FQNNGV. V lost 0 bases, J lost 2 bases, and 5 bases stayed unmatched. This CDR3 region has 17 residues. The CDR3 DNA is TGTGCCAGCAGCTTAGATTGGCCAGGGGGCACTAATGAAAAACTGTTTTTT. This translates into CASSLDWPGGTNEKLFF.

The chain employs TRBV7-9 and TRBJ2-4, with D hard to call. V lost 4 bases, J lost 0 bases, and 10 bases lay in between. Germline CDR1 reads SEHNR; CDR2 reads FQNEAQ (reference sequence). The CDR3 loop spans 15 amino acids. The CDR3 loop reads CASSSTEIAKNIQYF. In DNA form, the CDR3 reads TGTGCCAGCAGCTCAACAGAGATAGCCAAAAACATTCAGTACTTC.

V is TRBV7-2 and J is TRBJ1-2, with 8 bases fitting TRBD1. This CDR3 region has 13 residues. Germline V lookup: CDR1 SGHTA, CDR2 FQGNSA. V dropped 4 bases and J dropped 8; count of bases not matched to a gene: 6. The CDR3 sequence: CASSSDRARGYTF. The DNA for the CDR3 is TGTGCCAGCAGCTCGGACAGGGCTCGGGGCTACACCTTC.

The chain combines TRBV5-4 with TRBJ2-1; D may be TRBD2 (6 bases). Trimming shortened V by 4 bases and J by 9 bases, and 20 bases separated the two germline ends. CDR3 size: 15 residues. The germline V gene encodes CDR1 SGHNT and CDR2 YYREEE (reference sequence). As DNA, the CDR3 is TGTGCCAGCAGCAAGGGACTGCCCGAGGAGGGTGAGCAGTTCTTC. Translated, it gives CASSKGLPEEGEQFF.